This T cell receptor beta chain was recorded in a study of metastatic and nonmetastatic thyroid tumors. About the study: Samples came from malignant and benign thyroid patients, and repertoires were compared across blood and tumor or nodule tissue.

Authors' analysis steps: A classifier of distant metastasis in papillary thyroid cancer was built from CDR3 differences (across clinicopathological groups). From the PCR reads, TCRdb re-called clones with MiXCR. What appears here as the V and J calls and clone size reflects TCRdb's work, not the paper's. The table shows about 41,000 clones, with about 24% occurring only once. The study's findings and limits: In both blood and tumor samples, TCR beta diversity was reported significantly higher for malignant than benign nodules.

This CDR3 spans 14 amino acids. Germline V gives CDR1 MNHNS, CDR2 SASEGT. The V end was cut by 2 bases, the J end by 4 bases, with 9 bases between. Treatment of any kind had been given to no patient before thyroid surgery. With regard to this clone: The antigen is not known.

The V gene is TRBV6-1, the J gene TRBJ1-3; D is unclear. Sequencing was carried out using tumor tissue. The clonotype originates from a female donor with papillary thyroid cancer or a benign thyroid nodule (not recorded which). Some clones in this sample may be carry-over from other donors' samples. CDR3 in amino acids: CASSESIGGNTIYF. The CDR3 region has the DNA TGTGCCAGCAGTGAATCTATAGGGGGAAACACCATATATTTT.